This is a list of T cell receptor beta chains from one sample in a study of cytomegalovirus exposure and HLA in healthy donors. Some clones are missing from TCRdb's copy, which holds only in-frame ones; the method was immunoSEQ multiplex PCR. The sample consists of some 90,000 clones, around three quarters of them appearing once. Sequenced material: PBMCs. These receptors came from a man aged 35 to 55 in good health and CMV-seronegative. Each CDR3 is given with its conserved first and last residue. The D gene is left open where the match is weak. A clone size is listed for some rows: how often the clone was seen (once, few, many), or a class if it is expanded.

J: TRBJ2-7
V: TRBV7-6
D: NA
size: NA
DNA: TGTGCCAGCAGCTTGGAGACGGATCCTACGAGCGAGCAGTACTTC
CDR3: CASSLETDPTSEQYF

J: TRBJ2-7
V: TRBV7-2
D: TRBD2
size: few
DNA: TGTGCCAGCAGCTTAGTGGTAGCGGGGGGCCAGAGCTCCTACGAGCAGTACTTC
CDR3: CASSLVVAGGQSSYEQYF

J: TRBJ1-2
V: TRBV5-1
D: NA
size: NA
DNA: TGCGCCAGCAGCCCTGGACAATCTAACTATGGCTACACCTTC
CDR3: CASSPGQSNYGYTF

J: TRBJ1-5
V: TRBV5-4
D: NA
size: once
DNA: TGTGCCAGCAGCTTGGGAGGGAGTGGGGGCAATCAGCCCCAGCATTTT
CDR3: CASSLGGSGGNQPQHF

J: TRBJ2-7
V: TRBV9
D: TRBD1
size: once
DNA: TGTGCCAGCAGCTCAACCCCGGGACAGGGACCATCCTACGAGCAGTACTTC
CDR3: CASSSTPGQGPSYEQYF

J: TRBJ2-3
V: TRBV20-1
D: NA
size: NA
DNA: TGCAGTGCACCGCGGCAAGATACGCAGTATTTT
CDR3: CSAPRQDTQYF

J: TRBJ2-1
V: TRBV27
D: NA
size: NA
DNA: TGTGCCAGCAGTTTATCGGGGGGAGATGAGCAGTTCTTC
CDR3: CASSLSGGDEQFF

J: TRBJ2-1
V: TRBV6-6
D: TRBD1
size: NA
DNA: TGTGCCAGCAGTCTAGGGGGCCCAGACTACAATGAGCAGTTCTTC
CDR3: CASSLGGPDYNEQFF

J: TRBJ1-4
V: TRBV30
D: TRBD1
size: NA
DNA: TGTGCCTGGAGCGCCGGACAGGCCCAAGGAAAACTGTTTTTT
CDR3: CAWSAGQAQGKLFF

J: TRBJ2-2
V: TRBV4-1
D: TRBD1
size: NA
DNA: TGCGCCAGCAGTCCGGGACAGATGAACACCGGGGAGCTGTTTTTT
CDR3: CASSPGQMNTGELFF

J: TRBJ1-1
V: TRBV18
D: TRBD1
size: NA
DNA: TGTGCCAGCTCACCACGGATCACAGGGGGTGAAGCTTTCTTT
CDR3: CASSPRITGGEAFF

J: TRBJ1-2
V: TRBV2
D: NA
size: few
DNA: TGTGCCAGCACCGAACGGGAGCCTCAGGGCGGCTACACCTTC
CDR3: CASTEREPQGGYTF

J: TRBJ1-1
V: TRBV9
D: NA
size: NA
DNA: TGTGCCAGCACCCTAGGGACAATACACACTGAAGCTTTCTTT
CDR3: CASTLGTIHTEAFF

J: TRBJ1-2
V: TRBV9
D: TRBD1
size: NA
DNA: TGTGCCAGCAGCGGCTTGGGGACAGGGAAAGGCTACACCTTC
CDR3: CASSGLGTGKGYTF

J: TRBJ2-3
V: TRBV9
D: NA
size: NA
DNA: TGTGCCAGCAGCGCGGGCCCTACGGAGGCAGATACGCAGTATTTT
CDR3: CASSAGPTEADTQYF

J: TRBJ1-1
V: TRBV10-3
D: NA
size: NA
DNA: TGTGCCATCAGTGAGGCCCGCGACGGACAGAACACTGAAGCTTTCTTT
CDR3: CAISEARDGQNTEAFF

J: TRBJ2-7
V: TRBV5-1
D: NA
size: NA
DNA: TGCGCCAGCAGCTTAGCCTACTCCTACGAGCAGTACTTC
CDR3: CASSLAYSYEQYF

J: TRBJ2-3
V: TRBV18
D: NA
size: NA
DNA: TGTGCCAGCTCACCTCGCAGGGGTGGGGGACAAGATACGCAGTATTTT
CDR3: CASSPRRGGGQDTQYF

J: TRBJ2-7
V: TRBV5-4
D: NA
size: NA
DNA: TGTGCCACTTACTTGGGGCACGAGCAGTACTTC
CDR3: CATYLGHEQYF

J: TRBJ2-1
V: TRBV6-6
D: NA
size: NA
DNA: TGTGCCAGCAGTCCCCCCGGCGGGGAGCAGTTCTTC
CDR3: CASSPPGGEQFF

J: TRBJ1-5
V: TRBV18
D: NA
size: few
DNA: TGTGCCAGCTCACAACAACAGGGTGGGAGCAATCAGCCCCAGCATTTT
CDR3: CASSQQQGGSNQPQHF

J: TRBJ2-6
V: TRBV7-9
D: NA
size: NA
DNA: TGTGCCAGCAGCCCAGACCTAGCATTCGGGAACGTCCTGACTTTC
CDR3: CASSPDLAFGNVLTF

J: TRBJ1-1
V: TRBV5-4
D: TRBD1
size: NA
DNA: TGTGCCAGCAGCTATACAGGGGGTCACACTGAAGCTTTCTTT
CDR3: CASSYTGGHTEAFF

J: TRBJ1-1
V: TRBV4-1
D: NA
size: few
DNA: TGCGCCAGCAGCCAAGCGGAGGGGAACACTGAAGCTTTCTTT
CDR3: CASSQAEGNTEAFF

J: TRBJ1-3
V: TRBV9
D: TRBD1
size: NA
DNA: TGTGCCAGCAGCGTACTGGGACAGAACTCTGGAAACACCATATATTTT
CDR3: CASSVLGQNSGNTIYF

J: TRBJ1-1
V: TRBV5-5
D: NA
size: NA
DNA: TGTGCCAGCAGCTCGGGAGTTGGGGGAGGGAACACTGAAGCTTTCTTT
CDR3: CASSSGVGGGNTEAFF

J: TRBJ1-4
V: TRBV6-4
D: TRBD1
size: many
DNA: TGTGCCAGCAGTGACGGGAGACAGGGCGATAATGAAAAACTGTTTTTT
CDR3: CASSDGRQGDNEKLFF

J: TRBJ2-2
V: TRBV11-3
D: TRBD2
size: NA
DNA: TGTGCCAGCAGCTCCGGACTAGCGGGGGCGAGGTCCGGGGAGCTGTTTTTT
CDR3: CASSSGLAGARSGELFF

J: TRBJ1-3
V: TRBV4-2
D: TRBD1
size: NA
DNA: TGTGCCAGCAGCCAACTCGGGGACAGCCGGGTCACCATATATTTT
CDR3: CASSQLGDSRVTIYF

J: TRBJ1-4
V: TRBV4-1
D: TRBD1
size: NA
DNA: TGCGCCAGCAGCCTGACAGGGGAAAAACTGTTTTTT
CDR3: CASSLTGEKLFF

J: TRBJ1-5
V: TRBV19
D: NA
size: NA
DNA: TGTGCCAGTAGTCCAGGATCGTGGCCCCAGCATTTT
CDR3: CASSPGSWPQHF

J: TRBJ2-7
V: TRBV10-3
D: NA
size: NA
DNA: TGTGCCATCAGTGGAGACTACGAGCAGTACTTC
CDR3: CAISGDYEQYF

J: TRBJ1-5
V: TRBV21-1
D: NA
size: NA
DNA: TGTGCCAGCAGCAAAATAGGGCAGGGGGCGAGCAATCAGCCCCAGCATTTT
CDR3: CASSKIGQGASNQPQHF

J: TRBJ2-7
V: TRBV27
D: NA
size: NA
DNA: TGTGCCAGCAGTTTAACCCCGATATACGGGCAGTACTTC
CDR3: CASSLTPIYGQYF

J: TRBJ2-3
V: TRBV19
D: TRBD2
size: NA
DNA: TGTGCCAGTAGTTCCATAGCGGGATCGGGGACAGATACGCAGTATTTT
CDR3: CASSSIAGSGTDTQYF

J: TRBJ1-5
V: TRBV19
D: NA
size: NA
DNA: TGTGCCACAGCGGACGGGAGTAGCAATCAGCCCCAGCATTTT
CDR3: CATADGSSNQPQHF

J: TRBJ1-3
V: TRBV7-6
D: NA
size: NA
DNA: TGTGCCAGCAGCTTAGACTCCATCTCTGGAAACACCATATATTTT
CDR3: CASSLDSISGNTIYF

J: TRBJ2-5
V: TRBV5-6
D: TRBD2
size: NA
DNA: TGTGCCAGCAGCTTGGTTAGCGGGGGGGCGTCATTACAAGAGACCCAGTACTTC
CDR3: CASSLVSGGASLQETQYF

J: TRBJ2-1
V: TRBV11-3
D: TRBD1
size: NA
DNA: TGTGCCAGCAGCTTACGTTTCCAGGGGGCTAGCAATGAGCAGTTCTTC
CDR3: CASSLRFQGASNEQFF

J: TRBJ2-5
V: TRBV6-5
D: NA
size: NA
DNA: TGTGCCAGCAGTTACTCGAGGGAGACCCAGTACTTC
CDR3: CASSYSRETQYF

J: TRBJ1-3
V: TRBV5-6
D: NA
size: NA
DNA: TGTGCCAGCAGCGCCCGGACTGGCGGAAACACCATATATTTT
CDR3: CASSARTGGNTIYF

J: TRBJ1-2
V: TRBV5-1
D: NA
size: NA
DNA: TGCGCCAGCAGCTTGGCCATTGGGCAGGTCGCTGGCTACACCTTC
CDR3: CASSLAIGQVAGYTF

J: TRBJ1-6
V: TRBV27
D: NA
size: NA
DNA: TGTGCCAGCAGTTTTTTCGGGAGCTCCTATAATTCACCCCTCCACTTT
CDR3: CASSFFGSSYNSPLHF

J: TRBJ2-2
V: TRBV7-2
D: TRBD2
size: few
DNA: TGTGCCAGCAGCTTAGGGCCCGGGGGGGGCACCGGGGAGCTGTTTTTT
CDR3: CASSLGPGGGTGELFF

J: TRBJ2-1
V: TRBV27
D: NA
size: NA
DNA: TGTGCCAGCAGTTTAACCGGGGCCTACAATGAGCAGTTCTTC
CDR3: CASSLTGAYNEQFF

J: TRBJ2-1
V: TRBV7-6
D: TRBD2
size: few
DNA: TGTGCCAGCAGCACAGGACTAGCGGATTACAATGAGCAGTTCTTC
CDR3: CASSTGLADYNEQFF

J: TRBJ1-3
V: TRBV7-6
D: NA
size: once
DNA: TGTGCCAGCAGCTTAACAGGGTTTGGAAACACCATATATTTT
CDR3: CASSLTGFGNTIYF

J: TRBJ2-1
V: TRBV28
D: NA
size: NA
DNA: TGTGCCAGCCGTTCGGGAAACAATGAGCAGTTCTTC
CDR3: CASRSGNNEQFF

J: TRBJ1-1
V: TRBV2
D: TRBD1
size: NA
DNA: TGTGCCAGCAGTACGGGACAGGGGATGTCGTGGAACACTGAAGCTTTCTTT
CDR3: CASSTGQGMSWNTEAFF

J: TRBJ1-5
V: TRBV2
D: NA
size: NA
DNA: TGTGCCAGCAGTCTAGACAGGAACCAGCCCCAGCATTTT
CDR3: CASSLDRNQPQHF

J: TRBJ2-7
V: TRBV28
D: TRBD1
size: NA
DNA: TGTGCCAGCAGCTCTTCAGACAGGGGTTACGAGCAGTACTTC
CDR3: CASSSSDRGYEQYF

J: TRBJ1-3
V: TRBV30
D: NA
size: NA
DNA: TGTGTCTCTGATAGGGGAGGAGGAAACACCATATATTTT
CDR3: CVSDRGGGNTIYF

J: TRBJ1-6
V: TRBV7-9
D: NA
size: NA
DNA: TGTTCCAGCAGCTTAGTAGCGGAATCACCCCTCCACTTT
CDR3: CSSSLVAESPLHF

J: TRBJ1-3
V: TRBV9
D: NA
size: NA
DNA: TGTGCCAGCAGCACCCTGACAGGCCTCTCTGGAAACACCATATATTTT
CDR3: CASSTLTGLSGNTIYF

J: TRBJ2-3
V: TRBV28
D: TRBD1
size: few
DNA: TGTGCCAGCAGTACGGACAGGGAGGCTGGTTCAGATACGCAGTATTTT
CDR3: CASSTDREAGSDTQYF

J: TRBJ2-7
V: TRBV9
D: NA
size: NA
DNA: TGTGCCAGCAGCTTAGGACTGAGCTCCTACGAGCAGTACTTC
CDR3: CASSLGLSSYEQYF

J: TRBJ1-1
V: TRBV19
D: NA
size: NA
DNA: TGTGCCAGTTTAGCGGGGAACACTGAAGCTTTCTTT
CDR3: CASLAGNTEAFF

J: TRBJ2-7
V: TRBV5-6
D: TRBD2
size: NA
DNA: TGTGCCAGCAGCTTGGCGGGGGGCGAGCAGTACTTC
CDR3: CASSLAGGEQYF